A selection of T cell receptor beta chains follows, all from one sample in a study of T cells after yellow fever vaccination. TCRdb re-called the 5' RACE reads through MiXCR, storing one row per CDR3 protein. In the table there are roughly 160,000 distinct CDR3 sequences, 9.3% of which are singletons. Sequences were derived from CD8+ T cells sorted from PBMCs, sampled 45 days after the yellow fever booster vaccination. These receptors came from a man aged 18 to 29 who received the YFV17D yellow fever vaccine. CDR3s include the opening cysteine and the closing phenylalanine or tryptophan. A D gene is named only where the DNA matches it firmly. A clone size is listed for some rows: how often the clone was seen (once, few, many), or a class if it is expanded.

len	abundance	j_gene	d_gene	v_gene	CDR3aa	CDR3nt
14	.	TRBJ2-1	.	TRBV10-3	CAIGQQGPYNEQFF	TGTGCCATAGGGCAGCAGGGTCCTTACAATGAGCAGTTCTTC
13	few	TRBJ1-2	.	TRBV6-5	CASSYGVNYGYTF	TGTGCCAGCAGTTACGGGGTTAACTATGGCTACACCTTC
16	few	TRBJ1-2	.	TRBV5-1	CASSLFGDPPFRGYTF	TGCGCCAGCAGCTTGTTCGGGGACCCCCCATTTCGTGGCTACACCTTC
20	few	TRBJ1-5	.	TRBV6-2/TRBV6-3	CASSTSPGLRGGYSNQPQHF	TGTGCCAGCAGTACCTCTCCGGGACTACGGGGAGGATATAGCAATCAGCCCCAGCATTTT
13	.	TRBJ1-1	.	TRBV9	CASSVNLGAEAFF	TGTGCCAGCAGCGTAAATTTGGGGGCTGAAGCTTTCTTT
15	many	TRBJ2-1	.	TRBV7-9	CASSPTVEGWDEQFF	TGTGCCAGCAGCCCCACAGTGGAGGGATGGGATGAGCAGTTCTTC
15	.	TRBJ2-5	.	TRBV5-1	CASSLMPGTQETQYF	TGCGCCAGCAGCTTGATGCCGGGGACTCAAGAGACCCAGTACTTC
18	.	TRBJ2-2	TRBD2	TRBV5-8	CASSLDNPGRVRTGELFF	TGTGCCAGCAGCTTGGATAACCCGGGGAGGGTTCGGACCGGGGAGCTGTTTTTT
17	once	TRBJ2-3	TRBD1	TRBV4-2	CASSYNLRDRGSNRQYF	TGTGCCAGCAGTTACAACCTCCGGGACAGGGGGTCGAATAGGCAGTATTTT
15	few	TRBJ1-2	.	TRBV11-2	CASSLGLGRNYGYTF	TGTGCCAGCAGCTTAGGTCTCGGCAGAAACTATGGCTACACCTTC
14	many	TRBJ2-7	.	TRBV12-3/TRBV12-4	CASSTAVLSGEQYF	TGTGCCAGCAGTACCGCAGTGCTATCAGGCGAGCAGTACTTC
15	.	TRBJ2-3	.	TRBV11-1	CASSLAVAGTDTQYF	TGTGCCAGCAGCTTAGCGGTGGCAGGCACAGATACGCAGTATTTT
17	few	TRBJ2-1	TRBD2	TRBV6-2/TRBV6-3	CASSYTILAGGYNEQFF	TGTGCCAGCAGCTACACTATTCTAGCGGGGGGGTACAATGAGCAGTTCTTC
10	.	TRBJ2-7	.	TRBV30	CAWGSYEQYF	TGTGCCTGGGGTTCCTACGAGCAGTACTTC
20	.	TRBJ2-1	TRBD2	TRBV7-2	CASSLFLHGALAGGHNEQFF	TGTGCCAGCAGCTTATTTCTCCATGGAGCTCTAGCGGGGGGGCATAATGAGCAGTTCTTC
13	few	TRBJ2-2	.	TRBV6-5	CASSSSRGEELFF	TGTGCCAGCAGTTCATCCAGGGGCGAGGAGCTGTTTTTT
15	.	TRBJ1-1	.	TRBV7-9	CASTSALQGDTEAFF	TGTGCCAGCACCTCAGCCCTCCAGGGTGACACTGAAGCTTTCTTT
16	many	TRBJ2-3	TRBD2	TRBV27	CASGVLAGGPADTQYF	TGTGCCAGCGGCGTGCTAGCGGGGGGCCCCGCAGATACGCAGTATTTT
15	.	TRBJ2-3	TRBD2	TRBV12-5	CASGASGGGRDTQYF	TGTGCTAGTGGTGCCAGCGGGGGGGGACGAGATACGCAGTATTTT
17	many	TRBJ2-6	.	TRBV7-3	CASSSSPGAAGANVLTF	TGTGCCAGCAGCTCCAGTCCCGGAGCAGCTGGGGCCAACGTCCTGACTTTC
17	many	TRBJ2-5	.	TRBV5-1	CASSLGQTGGVVETQYF	TGCGCCAGCAGCTTGGGCCAGACGGGCGGGGTAGTCGAGACCCAGTACTTC
15	many	TRBJ2-3	.	TRBV5-1	CASSLVGTALDTQYF	TGCGCCAGCAGCTTGGTTGGTACAGCATTAGATACGCAGTATTTT
15	.	TRBJ1-1	.	TRBV24-1	CATPPSDRPNTEAFF	TGTGCCACTCCCCCTTCTGACAGACCAAACACTGAAGCTTTCTTT
15	few	TRBJ1-1	.	TRBV6-5	CASSNHGQMNTEAFF	TGTGCCAGCAGTAACCATGGACAGATGAACACTGAAGCTTTCTTT
13	.	TRBJ2-7	TRBD2	TRBV9	CASSAGLEYEQYF	TGTGCCAGCAGCGCCGGACTAGAGTACGAGCAGTACTTC
16	.	TRBJ2-3	TRBD1	TRBV2	CASSDGPGGATDTQYF	TGTGCCAGCAGTGACGGGCCAGGGGGCGCCACAGATACGCAGTATTTT
15	.	TRBJ2-4	TRBD1	TRBV12-3/TRBV12-4	CASSRQGLAKNIQYF	TGTGCCAGCAGTAGACAGGGCTTAGCCAAAAACATTCAGTACTTC
13	.	TRBJ1-1	TRBD1	TRBV6-5	CASSTGAWTEAFF	TGTGCCAGCAGTACAGGGGCGTGGACTGAAGCTTTCTTT
20	.	TRBJ2-1	TRBD2	TRBV6-6	CASSYSWTSGGASGFNEQFF	TGTGCCAGCAGTTACTCCTGGACTAGCGGGGGGGCCTCGGGTTTCAATGAGCAGTTCTTC
12	few	TRBJ2-1	.	TRBV4-2	CASSHPGNEQFF	TGTGCCAGCAGCCACCCGGGCAATGAGCAGTTCTTC
15	few	TRBJ2-1	.	TRBV7-2	CASSHGLRTYNEQFF	TGTGCCAGCAGCCACGGCTTGCGGACCTACAATGAGCAGTTCTTC
12	.	TRBJ1-1	.	TRBV19	CASRRQNTEAFF	TGTGCCAGCAGGAGACAGAACACTGAAGCTTTCTTT
10	.	TRBJ1-1	.	TRBV29-1	CSVPATEAFF	TGCAGCGTTCCGGCCACTGAAGCTTTCTTT
12	many	TRBJ2-1	TRBD1	TRBV7-6	CASGTGDNEQFF	TGTGCCAGCGGGACAGGAGACAATGAGCAGTTCTTC
12	few	TRBJ2-3	.	TRBV11-2	CASSLEDDTQYF	TGTGCCAGCAGCTTAGAGGACGATACGCAGTATTTT
16	many	TRBJ2-1	.	TRBV3-2	CASSGTQRGEKDEQFF	TGTGCCAGCAGTGGGACCCAGCGGGGGGAAAAGGATGAGCAGTTCTTC
16	few	TRBJ1-5	.	TRBV4-1	CASSHWYGNSNQPQHF	TGCGCCAGCAGCCACTGGTACGGGAATAGCAATCAGCCCCAGCATTTT
12	few	TRBJ2-7	TRBD1	TRBV3-1	CASSPQGNEQYF	TGTGCCAGCAGTCCACAGGGGAACGAGCAGTACTTC
13	.	TRBJ2-7	TRBD1	TRBV29-1	CSAEDRDDYEQYF	TGCAGCGCCGAGGACAGGGATGACTACGAGCAGTACTTC
13	.	TRBJ2-5	.	TRBV6-2/TRBV6-3	CASNPNRGETQYF	TGTGCCAGCAACCCCAATCGGGGAGAGACCCAGTACTTC
17	.	TRBJ2-3	.	TRBV11-2	CASSSYLGSGGTDTQYF	TGTGCCAGCAGCTCCTACCTTGGTAGCGGTGGCACAGATACGCAGTATTTT
17	.	TRBJ2-7	TRBD1	TRBV15	CATSRPAEGTGRYEQYF	TGTGCCACCAGCAGACCCGCGGAAGGGACAGGGCGGTACGAGCAGTACTTC
14	.	TRBJ1-1	.	TRBV6-2/TRBV6-3	CASSRRASMGEAFF	TGTGCCAGCAGCCGCCGGGCCTCGATGGGTGAAGCTTTCTTT
13	many	TRBJ1-2	.	TRBV7-6	CASSSGRNYGYTF	TGTGCCAGCAGCTCGGGACGGAACTATGGCTACACCTTC
14	.	TRBJ2-1	.	TRBV25-1	CASSEFVGDNEQFF	TGTGCCAGCAGTGAATTCGTGGGTGACAATGAGCAGTTCTTC
12	few	TRBJ2-1	.	TRBV5-3	CAQVRGSNEQFF	TGTGCCCAAGTCAGAGGGAGCAATGAGCAGTTCTTC